These T cell receptor beta chains were read from a single sample in a study of T cells after yellow fever vaccination. A single record per CDR3 protein comes from TCRdb applying MiXCR to the 5' RACE reads. The sample has a few hundred thousand distinct CDR3 sequences; 6.7% are singletons. This specimen was CD4+ T cells sorted from PBMCs, taken on the day of the yellow fever booster vaccination. The receptors stem from a man aged 30 to 45 who received the YFV17D yellow fever vaccine. Both conserved end residues are part of each CDR3. The D gene is left open where the match is weak. Where a row states a size, it is once, few, many or the class of an expanded clone; other rows omit it.

abundance,v_gene,j_gene,d_gene,CDR3aa,CDR3nt
few,TRBV14,TRBJ2-4,TRBD2,CASSHTASGRNIQYF,TGTGCCAGCAGCCATACAGCTAGCGGGAGAAACATTCAGTACTTC
few,TRBV5-5,TRBJ2-3,TRBD2,CASSLGPTSGLNTQYF,TGTGCCAGCAGCTTGGGTCCGACTAGCGGGTTGAATACGCAGTATTTT
many,TRBV5-1,TRBJ2-2,.,CASSLAGPTDFFGELFF,TGCGCCAGCAGCTTGGCTGGGCCCACAGACTTCTTCGGGGAGCTGTTTTTT
.,TRBV5-4,TRBJ2-7,.,CASSFPGGGLADYSYEQYF,TGTGCCAGCAGCTTTCCAGGGGGCGGGCTAGCGGATTACTCCTACGAGCAGTACTTC
.,TRBV27,TRBJ1-2,.,CASSSPGRRYGYTF,TGTGCCAGCAGTTCTCCGGGACGGCGCTATGGCTACACCTTC
few,TRBV9,TRBJ2-5,TRBD2,CASSGHHSGTETQYF,TGTGCCAGCAGCGGCCACCATAGCGGGACGGAGACCCAGTACTTC
few,TRBV5-1,TRBJ2-6,TRBD2,CASSLGQGFSGSPGANVLTF,TGCGCCAGCAGCTTGGGACAGGGATTTAGCGGGAGCCCTGGGGCCAACGTCCTGACTTTC
few,TRBV15,TRBJ2-1,.,CATSSGRTSYNEQFF,TGTGCCACCAGCAGTGGGAGGACTTCTTACAATGAGCAGTTCTTC
many,TRBV5-1,TRBJ1-1,.,CASNSVTSNTEAFF,TGCGCCAGCAACTCGGTGACATCGAACACTGAAGCTTTCTTT
few,TRBV7-2,TRBJ1-6,.,CASSLGGGSNSPLHF,TGTGCCAGCAGCTTAGGAGGGGGAAGTAATTCACCCCTCCACTTT
few,TRBV5-4,TRBJ2-7,TRBD1,CASSSRQGRVVEQYF,TGTGCCAGCAGCTCTCGACAGGGCAGGGTGGTGGAGCAGTACTTC
many,TRBV7-9,TRBJ1-2,TRBD1,CASSFGQGYGYTF,TGTGCCAGCAGCTTCGGACAGGGCTATGGCTACACCTTC
few,TRBV5-1,TRBJ2-1,TRBD1,CASSLAGTEFYNEQFF,TGCGCCAGCAGCCTGGCCGGGACAGAGTTTTACAATGAGCAGTTCTTC
few,TRBV15,TRBJ2-7,.,CATSHRLGVIYEQYF,TGTGCCACCAGCCACAGGCTCGGCGTCATCTACGAGCAGTACTTC
many,TRBV11-2,TRBJ2-1,TRBD2,CASSLMLAGVGNEQFF,TGTGCCAGCAGCTTAATGCTAGCGGGAGTAGGGAATGAGCAGTTCTTC
.,TRBV20-1,TRBJ2-1,TRBD2,CSARVASGRAAYNEQFF,TGCAGTGCTAGAGTCGCTAGCGGGAGGGCCGCATACAATGAGCAGTTCTTC
.,TRBV5-1,TRBJ2-1,.,CASSFRESSYNEQFF,TGCGCCAGCAGCTTCCGGGAGAGCTCCTACAATGAGCAGTTCTTC
few,TRBV5-4,TRBJ2-7,.,CASSLEDLAVCDEQYF,TGTGCCAGCAGCTTGGAAGACCTAGCTGTTTGCGACGAGCAGTACTTC
few,TRBV20-1,TRBJ1-5,.,CSAREGPDQPQHF,TGCAGTGCTAGAGAAGGCCCGGATCAGCCCCAGCATTTT
once,TRBV7-9,TRBJ1-4,.,CASTLGLGINEKLFF,TGTGCCAGCACCTTAGGCCTGGGGATTAATGAAAAACTGTTTTTT
.,TRBV19,TRBJ2-1,TRBD1,CASSTEDRGLSYNEQFF,TGTGCCAGTAGTACAGAAGACAGGGGCCTCTCCTACAATGAGCAGTTCTTC
.,TRBV6-2/TRBV6-3,TRBJ2-5,.,CASSYSRSLETQYF,TGTGCCAGCAGTTACTCGCGCTCCTTAGAGACCCAGTACTTC
.,TRBV7-2,TRBJ2-6,.,CASSLSGVNVLTF,TGTGCCAGCAGCTTGTCTGGGGTCAACGTCCTGACTTTC
few,TRBV20-1,TRBJ1-5,.,CSARGGTLPRGNQPQHF,TGCAGTGCTAGGGGCGGGACACTCCCTCGGGGCAATCAGCCCCAGCATTTT
.,TRBV5-6,TRBJ2-5,TRBD1,CASSSRQGQETQYF,TGTGCCAGCAGCTCTCGACAGGGACAAGAGACCCAGTACTTC
few,TRBV19,TRBJ1-1,TRBD1,CASLSRGLGTEAFF,TGTGCCAGCCTCTCCAGGGGGCTGGGCACTGAAGCTTTCTTT
.,TRBV7-2,TRBJ1-2,.,CASSLAGSDYGYTF,TGTGCCAGCAGCTTAGCGGGGTCCGACTATGGCTACACCTTC
.,TRBV20-1,TRBJ2-1,TRBD2,CSAYSSGSVTYNEQFF,TGCAGTGCCTATTCTAGCGGTAGCGTGACCTACAATGAGCAGTTCTTC
many,TRBV3-1,TRBJ1-2,.,CASSPIGSLRGYTF,TGTGCCAGCAGCCCTATTGGATCTCTCCGAGGCTACACCTTC
.,TRBV12-3/TRBV12-4,TRBJ2-5,TRBD1,CASSLRDRGTQYF,TGTGCCAGCAGTTTACGGGACAGGGGTACCCAGTACTTC
.,TRBV7-9,TRBJ2-5,.,CASSPLGDQYF,TGTGCCAGCAGCCCCCTGGGGGACCAGTACTTC
.,TRBV10-2,TRBJ1-2,.,CASSDRDSNYGYTF,TGCGCCAGCAGTGACAGGGATTCTAACTATGGCTACACCTTC
.,TRBV28,TRBJ2-6,.,CASGDSGANVLTF,TGTGCCAGCGGTGACTCTGGGGCCAACGTCCTGACTTTC
.,TRBV11-1,TRBJ2-3,TRBD2,CASSLAETSGGSTDTQYF,TGTGCCAGCAGCTTAGCGGAAACTAGCGGGGGAAGCACAGATACGCAGTATTTT
few,TRBV20-1,TRBJ2-5,TRBD1,CSARDYRGETQYF,TGCAGTGCTAGAGACTACAGGGGGGAGACCCAGTACTTC
few,TRBV7-9,TRBJ1-4,.,CASRPQPRASPDEKLFF,TGTGCCAGCAGGCCCCAACCCCGCGCCAGCCCCGATGAAAAACTGTTTTTT
many,TRBV6-5,TRBJ2-3,TRBD2,CASSYILAGGVDTQYF,TGTGCCAGCAGTTACATCCTAGCGGGAGGGGTAGATACGCAGTATTTT
.,TRBV23-1,TRBJ2-1,TRBD2,CASWQLAGGPYNEQFF,TGTGCCAGCTGGCAACTAGCGGGAGGGCCCTACAATGAGCAGTTCTTC
few,TRBV12-3/TRBV12-4,TRBJ2-3,.,CASSLDVGTDTQYF,TGTGCCAGCAGTTTAGACGTTGGGACAGATACGCAGTATTTT
many,TRBV4-3,TRBJ2-7,.,CASSRSLRDGTYEQYF,TGCGCCAGCAGCCGGTCTCTCCGGGACGGTACCTACGAGCAGTACTTC
.,TRBV5-1,TRBJ2-1,.,CASSLGATRANEQFF,TGCGCCAGCAGCTTGGGGGCCACTAGGGCCAATGAGCAGTTCTTC
few,TRBV11-2,TRBJ2-1,.,CASSLVTDYNEQFF,TGTGCCAGCAGCTTAGTAACAGATTACAATGAGCAGTTCTTC